This T cell receptor beta chain was identified during a study of T cell responses to AZD1222 COVID-19 vaccine listed by TCRdb under 2021. In the study overall: AZD1222 recipients with second doses at about 4 weeks or about 12 weeks were pooled, because spike-specific TCR depth and breadth did not differ between schedules. TCR sequencing was performed for 230 to 250 trial participants, of whom about 210 were given two doses of AZD1222 and approximately 25 were given two doses of MenACWY control vaccine. Trial participants were enrolled into age subgroups of 18-55, 56-69 and 70-plus years, which contained about 150, 27 and 61 TCR-sequenced participants, respectively. The paper as a whole reports these results and caveats: The vaccine-associated CD4 TCRs covered the entire spike protein, and the dominant responses fell in regions 160-218 and 743-854. Because no day 14 peak-response samples were available, the repertoires could be characterized only after the peak T cell response. The 56-69-year group was small, and its depth increase did not reach significance, likely because of low power. Participants were mostly white British, with more females than males. The authors suggested clonal diversity may have been underestimated. A significant rise in spike-specific TCR breadth and depth was observed after two AZD1222 doses relative to day 0 and relative to MenACWY recipients. Conclusions about previously exposed vaccinees are limited, since just six or seven AZD1222 recipients were seropositive for SARS-CoV-2 at baseline. Reportedly, close to half of the unique spike-specific TCRs recognized epitopes lying outside the regions that are mutated in the B.1.351 and B.1.1.7 variants.

V loses 6 bases at its end and J loses 5 bases; junction bases beyond the gene matches: 10. According to the germline V gene, CDR1 reads ENHRY and CDR2 reads SYGVKD. The CDR3 goes from the cysteine to the phenylalanine over 15 residues. Of the read, only the CDR3 DNA is kept; its 45 bases are in frame from base 1. The time point label for this specimen denotes: baseline before first vaccination. The vaccinee samples were drawn from two UK trials, COV001 and COV002, one of which was a single-blind randomized controlled phase 2/3 trial testing AZD1222 (ChAdOx1 nCoV-19) in healthy adults. For TCRbeta chain sequencing, PBMC samples from trial participants were taken at day 0 and at day 28 after the second dose. As concerns this clone: It has no known antigen specificity. The record has no base qualities; no much larger clone is one base away.

The CDR3 regions of human TCRbeta chains were analyzed by immunosequencing. The authors' analysis ran thus. TCRs in the repertoires were compared against a reference library of SARS-CoV-2-specific TCRs that had been generated with the MIRA antigen-specificity platform. Breadth was defined as the fraction of unique TCRs that were SARS-CoV-2-associated. Depth was defined as the fraction of total T cells that were SARS-CoV-2-associated. Using the MIRA data, each spike-specific TCR was mapped to the spike region that the TCR reacts to and placed in a CD4 or CD8 class. Log10-transformed breadth and depth values were compared by one-way ANOVA with Sidak's multiple comparisons tests. Entries here come from immuneACCESS through TCRdb and include only in-frame sequences with V and J called. Some clones fail to appear in such tables; in the studies checked, an unresolved V gene covers under half of the shortfall, and the cause of the remainder is unknown. V and J calls and clone size are those listed in that table; D and trimming were worked out from the DNA. This sample gives approximately 150,000 clones in total; about 90% of them show up just once. The top ten clones comprise 1.3% of the sample.

Specimen: peripheral blood, collected on day 0 of AZD1222 vaccination. The receptor was derived from an adult in good health. The chain was built from TRBV10-3 and TRBJ1-5; 7 middle bases align to TRBD1. The DNA sequence is as follows: TGTGCCATCAGCTCGGGGGGCCAGGGGGATCAGCCCCAGCATTTT. Its amino acids are CAISSGGQGDQPQHF.